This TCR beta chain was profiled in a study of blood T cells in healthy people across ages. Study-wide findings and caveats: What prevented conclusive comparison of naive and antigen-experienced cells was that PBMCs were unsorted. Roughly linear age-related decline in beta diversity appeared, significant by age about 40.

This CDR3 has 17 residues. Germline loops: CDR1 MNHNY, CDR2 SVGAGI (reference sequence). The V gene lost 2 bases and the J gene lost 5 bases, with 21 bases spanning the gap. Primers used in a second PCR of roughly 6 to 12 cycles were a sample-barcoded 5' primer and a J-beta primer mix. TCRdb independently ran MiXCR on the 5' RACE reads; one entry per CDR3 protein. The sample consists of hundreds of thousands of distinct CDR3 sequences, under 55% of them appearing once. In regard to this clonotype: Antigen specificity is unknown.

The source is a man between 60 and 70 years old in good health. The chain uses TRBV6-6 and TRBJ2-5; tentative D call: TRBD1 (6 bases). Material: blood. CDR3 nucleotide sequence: TGTGCCAGCAGTTACGGCAGGGGACCCACGAGGGGGGAGACCCAGTACTTC. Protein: CASSYGRGPTRGETQYF.